The T cell receptor (beta chain) described here comes from a study of control samples from healthy donors and cancer patients. Generated by immunoSEQ multiplex PCR, the TCRdb table keeps only in-frame clones and is missing some. The table includes approximately 100,000 clones, roughly 92% detected once. J gave up 4 bases and V 2 bases, and 7 bases lay outside the gene matches. The CDR3 totals 16 residues. Germline assignment: CDR1 SGHDT and CDR2 YYEEEE. The specimen sequenced was blood. This sequence originates from a human donor in good health. The donor label of this sample is uncertain. The genes are TRBV5-6 and TRBJ1-1; 11 bases fit TRBD1. The CDR3 DNA reads TGTGCCAGCAGCTTAAACACCGGGACAGGGGGCACTGAAGCTTTCTTT. Protein sequence: CASSLNTGTGGTEAFF.